These 20 T cell receptor beta chains were sequenced from one sample in a study of read filtering for tumor transcriptome and immune sequencing. This library used roughly 400 ng RNA and molecular barcoded adaptors spanning alpha/delta and beta/gamma chains. TCRdb re-derived calls from the reads in MiXCR, one entry per CDR3 protein. The sample gives more than 30,000 distinct CDR3 sequences, under 20% of which show up once; 16% is in the top ten. Sequencing was done on a sample of a population of CD138-negative cells sorted from bone marrow. The receptors stem from a donor over 35 with multiple myeloma.

For this clonotype: Since a much larger clone is just one base distant, this may be a read error. The rearrangement joins TRBV11-2 to TRBJ2-2; D perhaps matches TRBD2 (6 bases). CDR1 is SGHAT, CDR2 FQNNGV, per germline. The CDR3 sequence is 15 residues long. The CDR3 coding sequence is TGTGCCAGCAGCCCTCCGGGGATCAACACCGGGGGGCTGTTTTTT. Its protein product is CASSPPGINTGGLFF.

This clonotype was picked up many times. This chain connects TRBV20-1 to TRBJ2-5; D is unresolved. CDR1 and CDR2 (germline): DFQATT, SNEGSKA (reference sequence). Trimming removed 5 bases from V and 4 bases from J, with 14 bases in between. The length of the CDR3 is 13 residues. The CDR3 coding sequence is TGCAGTGCTCCACCTCAGGCCTCAGAGACCCAGTACTTC. It translates to CSAPPQASETQYF.

This clonotype has a count of ten or more. V gene TRBV28 combines with J gene TRBJ1-1, with TRBD1 matching over 7 bases. This CDR3 comprises 15 residues. J lost 4 bases, V lost 5 bases, and 10 bases had no gene match. CDR1 is MDHEN, CDR2 SYDVKM, per germline. The CDR3 reads CASSLSYRGITEAFF. CDR3 in DNA: TGTGCCAGCAGTCTTTCCTACAGGGGAATCACTGAAGCTTTCTTT.

A note on this clonotype: Germline and junction disagree at one end, which may indicate a read error. The V and J genes are TRBV30 and TRBJ1-1; the D is unclear. CDR3 length: 12 amino acids. Germline CDR1 reads GTSNPN; CDR2 reads SVGIG (reference sequence). CDR3 region: CAWISRGIEASF. The CDR3 DNA is TGTGCCTGGATCTCTCGTGGGATTGAAGCTTCCTTT.

In its sample, this clonotype was seen a few times. This sequence joins TRBV6-1 and TRBJ2-6; unclear D gene. This CDR3 contains 16 residues. With 6 bases removed from V and 7 bases from J, the gap between germline ends came to 19 bases. From germline, CDR1 is MNHNS and CDR2 SASEGT. This CDR3 reads CASSEREPMLANVLTF. The CDR3 DNA reads as TGTGCCAGCAGCGAAAGGGAACCGATGTTAGCCAACGTCCTGACTTTC.

Regarding this clonotype: Sequence at one end of the junction differs from germline and may be a read error. The chain recombines TRBV18 with TRBJ2-1; 8 positions match TRBD1. The CDR3 has 17 residues. Germline CDR1 reads KGHSH; CDR2 reads LQKENI. CDR3 sequence: CASSPPYLDRAGNEQFF. As DNA, the CDR3 is TGTGCCAGCTCACCACCGTATTTGGACAGGGCAGGCAATGAACAGTTCTTC.

This clonotype was detected ten times or more. The gene calls are TRBV28 and TRBJ2-6; the match to TRBD1 covers 7 bases. The germline CDR1 and CDR2 sequences are MDHEN and SYDVKM. The ends lost 5 bases at V and 2 bases at J; junction bases unmatched: 0. The CDR3 covers 14 residues. DNA for the CDR3: TGTGCCAGCAGTACAGGGGCTGGGGCCAACGTCCTGACTTTC. It codes for CASSTGAGANVLTF.

This clonotype was observed a few times. V and J are TRBV18 and TRBJ2-7; D is ambiguous. The CDR3 runs 13 residues. The V end was cut by 0 bases, the J end by 7 bases, with 10 bases between. Germline V gives CDR1 KGHSH, CDR2 LQKENI. CDR3 nucleotides: TGTGCCAGCTCACCACCCTCGGCTCGGGAGCAGTACTTC. Translated, it gives CASSPPSAREQYF.

This clonotype was detected ten times or more. The chain links TRBV6-5 to TRBJ1-4; D is unclear. Trimming took off 5 bases at V and 7 bases at J, with 11 bases between the two ends. Germline V gene data show CDR1 as MNHEY and CDR2 as SVGAGI. This CDR3 has 13 amino acids. CDR3 in DNA: TGTGCCAGCAGTGAGGGTTTCGCTGAAAAACTGTTTTTT. Its protein product is CASSEGFAEKLFF.

This clonotype was recorded at least ten times. A junction end diverges from the germline sequence, so it may reflect a read error. The rearrangement uses TRBV12-3 or TRBV12-4 and TRBJ2-3; the match to TRBD2 covers 9 bases. The CDR3 is made up of 12 amino acids. The CDR3 is CASSLTGTSSHF. CDR3 coding DNA: TGTGCCAGCAGCCTCACCGGGACTAGCTCGCATTTT.

The sample holds a few counts of this clonotype. A much larger clone lies a single base off, so this may be a read error. The V gene is TRBV2, the J gene TRBJ2-7; D gene unclear. V lost 7 bases and J 6 bases, leaving 19 bases between the germline ends. This CDR3 is built from 14 residues. Germline values: CDR1 SNHLY, CDR2 FYNNEI. The CDR3 sequence is CASIIAATLSEQYF. The CDR3 DNA follows: TGTGCCAGCATTATCGCGGCCACCCTTAGCGAGCAGTACTTC.

Concerning this clonotype: A much larger clone is a single base away; this may be a read error. The chain is built from TRBV11-2 and TRBJ2-1, with 10 bases aligning to TRBD2. The CDR3 totals 15 residues. Germline CDR1 is SGHAT and CDR2 is FQNNGV. CDR3 coding DNA: TGTGTCAGCAGCTTTAGCGGGGGGACGCGCAATGAGCAGTTCTTC. Encoded protein: CVSSFSGGTRNEQFF.

This clonotype was recorded many times. V gene TRBV19 combines with J gene TRBJ1-5; no firm D call. CDR1 and CDR2 from the germline V gene are LNHDA and SQIVND (reference sequence). This CDR3 comprises 12 residues. Trimming pared 3 bases from V and 8 bases from J, leaving 8 bases between. The CDR3 region is CASSIGREPQHF. The CDR3 bases are TGTGCCAGTAGTATTGGCCGGGAGCCCCAGCATTTT.

In its sample, this clonotype was seen many times. The CDR3 DNA follows: TGCAGTGCTGAAGGGCAGGGAAATGAGCAGTTCTTC. It is translated as CSAEGQGNEQFF. The chain couples TRBV20-1 to TRBJ2-1; D perhaps matches TRBD1 (5 bases). V was trimmed by 5 bases and J by 7 bases, leaving 12 bases between them. This CDR3 contains 12 residues. The germline CDR1 and CDR2 sequences are DFQATT and SNEGSKA (reference sequence).

In this sample, this clonotype turned up many times. The genes are TRBV10-3 and TRBJ2-6; D is unclear. Per germline, CDR1 ENHRY and CDR2 SYGVKD. The CDR3 sequence is 15 residues long. Between the trimmed V and J ends, which lost 3 bases and 1 base, there was a span of 7 bases. CDR3 sequence: CAISEYGSGANVLTF. The CDR3 DNA is TGTGCCATCAGTGAATACGGGTCTGGGGCCAACGTCCTGACTTTC.

As regards this clonotype: This is likely a read error, given that the CDR3 carries no conserved phenylalanine or tryptophan at its end. The V call is TRBV28, the J call TRBJ2-7; 10 positions match TRBD2. Germline CDR1 and CDR2: MDHEN and SYDVKM. The CDR3 is 14 amino acids. J lost 5 bases, V lost 8 bases, and 9 bases had no gene match. The CDR3 here is CASPPSGGAHEQYL. CDR3 nucleotide sequence: TGTGCCAGCCCTCCTAGCGGGGGAGCCCACGAGCAGTACCTC.

This clonotype was found many times. The rearrangement uses TRBV29-1 and TRBJ1-5; no clear D gene. Germline loops: CDR1 SQVTM, CDR2 ANQGSEA. The CDR3 contains 13 residues. The V end lost 6 bases, the J end lost 7 bases, and 16 bases lay between the germline ends. The DNA for the CDR3 is TGCAGCGTCGGTGACAATGCGGGACAGCCCCAGCATTTT. This encodes CSVGDNAGQPQHF.

This clonotype was observed a few times. This chain links TRBV20-1 with TRBJ1-5; 10 bases map to TRBD1. The CDR3 covers 13 residues. J was trimmed by 8 bases and V by 6 bases; bases with no gene match: 7. The germline CDR1 and CDR2 sequences are DFQATT and SNEGSKA (reference sequence). CDR3 in DNA: TGCAGTGCGCTGGGACAGGGGCGAAAGCCCCAGCATTTT. Translation gives CSALGQGRKPQHF.

Of note for this clonotype: The junction and the germline gene differ at one end; a read error may be behind it. This chain uses TRBV6-2 or TRBV6-3 with TRBJ1-1; possibly TRBD1 for D (5 bases). The CDR3 is 15 amino acids. CDR1 is MNHEY, CDR2 SVGEGT, per germline. CDR3 DNA sequence: TGTGCCGGCAGTCAGCAAGATCAGGGTCTCACTGAAGCTTTCTTT. Protein sequence: CAGSQQDQGLTEAFF.

This clonotype was recorded at least ten times. Here the CDR3 reads CASSLPGQANTGELFF. CDR3 DNA: TGTGCCAGCAGTCTCCCGGGACAGGCGAACACCGGGGAGCTGTTTTTT. V is TRBV28 and J is TRBJ2-2, with 8 bases lining up with TRBD1. Germline CDR1 is MDHEN and CDR2 is SYDVKM. This CDR3 is built from 16 residues. J lost 0 bases, V lost 5 bases, and 5 bases had no gene match.